These T cell receptor beta chains were read from a single sample in a study of T cells after posttransplantation cyclophosphamide. The table came from immunoSEQ multiplex PCR; TCRdb's copy has only in-frame clones and leaves some out. The sample presents tens of thousands of clones, none singletons. The sequenced sample consisted of PBMCs. Receptors originate from a man in his forties in good health, CMV-negative, and a related stem cell transplant donor. Each CDR3 is given with its conserved first and last residue. The D gene is left open where the match is weak. A clone size is listed for some rows: how often the clone was seen (once, few, many), or a class if it is expanded.

V	D	J	length	size	DNA	CDR3
TRBV6-1	TRBD1	TRBJ1-2	13	many	TGTGCCAGCAGTACTACAGGGACAGGTGGCTACACCTTC	CASSTTGTGGYTF
TRBV15	NA	TRBJ1-5	14	many	TGTGCCACCAGTCTTACAGGGAATAATCAGCCCCAGCATTTT	CATSLTGNNQPQHF
TRBV27	TRBD1	TRBJ2-7	13	many	TGTGCCAGCAGTTGGACAGGCCCCTACGAGCAGTACTTC	CASSWTGPYEQYF
TRBV6-1	TRBD1	TRBJ2-7	15	many	TGTGCCAGCTGGCTAGGGACAGGGAGAGGATACGAGCAGTACTTC	CASWLGTGRGYEQYF
TRBV11-3	TRBD2	TRBJ2-1	17	many	TGTGCCAGCAGCATCAAATTCGTAGCGGGACACTACAATGAGCAGTTCTTC	CASSIKFVAGHYNEQFF
TRBV7-9	NA	TRBJ2-7	14	many	TGTGCCAGCAGCTTAGGTGGCGGCTCCTACGAGCAGTACTTC	CASSLGGGSYEQYF
TRBV28	TRBD2	TRBJ2-7	16	many	TGTGCCAGCAAGCTTCCCGGGACTAGCGGAGCCTACGAGCAGTACTTC	CASKLPGTSGAYEQYF
TRBV7-9	NA	TRBJ2-3	12	many	TGTGCCAGCAGCGTACATGAGGGTACGCAGTATTTT	CASSVHEGTQYF
TRBV27	TRBD1	TRBJ1-5	14	many	TGTGCCAGCAGCGGACAGGGTCTTAATCAGCCCCAGCATTTT	CASSGQGLNQPQHF
TRBV30	TRBD2	TRBJ2-1	14	NA	TGTGCCTGGAGTGTAACTAGCGAGAACCCCCGCCAGTTCTTC	CAWSVTSENPRQFF
TRBV9	NA	TRBJ1-3	14	many	TGTGCCAGCAGCGTGGGGAGCTCTGGAAACACCATATATTTT	CASSVGSSGNTIYF
TRBV2	TRBD1	TRBJ1-4	15	many	TGTGCCAGCAGTGTAAGAGGACAGGGTCTAGAAAAACTGTTTTTT	CASSVRGQGLEKLFF
TRBV5-1	NA	TRBJ1-1	15	many	TGCGCCAGCAGCTTGACCGGGTCTTTGAACACTGAAGCTTTCTTT	CASSLTGSLNTEAFF
TRBV11-2	NA	TRBJ1-6	14	many	TGTGCCAGCAGCTCCCTACGGTATAATTCACCCCTCCACTTT	CASSSLRYNSPLHF
TRBV18	NA	TRBJ1-2	16	many	TGTGCCAGCTCACCTCTCCGGGGATCGGATAACTATGGCTACACCTTC	CASSPLRGSDNYGYTF
TRBV6-1	NA	TRBJ2-7	13	many	TGTGCCAGCAGTGAAACCGGGTATTACGAGCAGTACTTC	CASSETGYYEQYF
TRBV29-1	NA	TRBJ2-7	14	many	TGCAGCGTTGAACAGAGGCAGGGTACCTACGAGCAGTACTTC	CSVEQRQGTYEQYF
TRBV27	TRBD2	TRBJ2-1	13	many	TGTGCCAGCAGTTTTAGCGGGAGGGACCCACAGTTCTTC	CASSFSGRDPQFF
TRBV19	TRBD2	TRBJ2-1	16	many	TGTGCCAGTAGTGTCACTAGCGGGAGCGCTTACAATGAGCAGTTCTTC	CASSVTSGSAYNEQFF
TRBV11-2	NA	TRBJ2-1	14	many	TGTGCCAGCAGCTTAGACTCAGGTTACTATGAGCAGTTCTTC	CASSLDSGYYEQFF
TRBV4-1	NA	TRBJ2-7	15	many	TGCGCCAGCAGCCAGAACAGGGGGGGCACCTACGAGCAGTACTTC	CASSQNRGGTYEQYF
TRBV2	NA	TRBJ1-4	13	many	TGTGCCACCCAGAGAGAGCACCCGGGTAGGCTGTTTTTT	CATQREHPGRLFF
TRBV7-9	TRBD1	TRBJ2-1	14	many	TGTGCCAGCAGCCTTACCACAGGGGACAATGAGCAGTTCTTC	CASSLTTGDNEQFF
TRBV10-3	NA	TRBJ2-5	13	many	TGTGCCATCAGTGATCCGCGGCAAGAGACCCAGTACTTC	CAISDPRQETQYF
TRBV28	NA	TRBJ1-4	15	many	TGTGCCAGCAGTCGCACGAGGTCCGCGGGGGTAAAACTGTTTTTT	CASSRTRSAGVKLFF
TRBV25-1	NA	TRBJ1-4	15	many	TGTGCCAGCAGTGCAGAAGTTGCAACTAATGAAAAACTGTTTTTT	CASSAEVATNEKLFF
TRBV27	NA	TRBJ2-7	15	NA	TGTGCCAGCAGTTTATCGCGAGGGAGTCTCCACGAGCAGTACTTC	CASSLSRGSLHEQYF
TRBV19	TRBD2	TRBJ2-2	16	many	TGTGCCAGTAGTATTTCGACTAGCGGGAGGGCCGGGGAGCTGTTTTTT	CASSISTSGRAGELFF
TRBV7-9	TRBD1	TRBJ2-7	14	many	TGTGCCAGCAGTCAGGGACAGGGACTAAACGAGCAGTACTTC	CASSQGQGLNEQYF
TRBV7-8	TRBD2	TRBJ2-1	14	many	TGTGCCAGCAGCTTAGGGACTAGCGCCAATGAGCAGTTCTTC	CASSLGTSANEQFF
TRBV7-9	NA	TRBJ2-1	15	many	TGTGCCAGCAGCTTAGCCGGGGACTCCTACAATGAGCAGTTCTTC	CASSLAGDSYNEQFF
TRBV7-9	TRBD1	TRBJ1-3	15	many	TGTGCCAGCAGCGCCGGGACAGGGACTGGAAACACCATATATTTT	CASSAGTGTGNTIYF
TRBV9	TRBD2	TRBJ2-3	16	many	TGTGCCAGCAGCGTAGGTGGGGGACTAGTAACAGATACGCAGTATTTT	CASSVGGGLVTDTQYF
TRBV19	TRBD1	TRBJ1-1	13	many	TGTGCCAGTAGTCCAGGGACAGGTCGTCAGGCTTTCTTT	CASSPGTGRQAFF
TRBV28	NA	TRBJ2-2	12	many	TGTGCCAGCAACAGGAACACCGGGGAGCTGTTTTTT	CASNRNTGELFF
TRBV27	TRBD1	TRBJ2-2	14	many	TGTGCCAGCAGTTTGCGACAGGGCGGCGGGGAGCTGTTTTTT	CASSLRQGGGELFF
TRBV5-1	NA	TRBJ2-3	16	many	TGCGCCAGCAGCTTGGTTTTCCAGAGAGGCGCAGATACGCAGTATTTT	CASSLVFQRGADTQYF
TRBV7-7	TRBD2	TRBJ2-1	16	many	TGTGCCAGCAGCTTAGAGAGCAGCGGGAGATCAAATGAGCAGTTCTTC	CASSLESSGRSNEQFF
TRBV7-8	TRBD2	TRBJ2-7	14	many	TGTGCCAGCAGCCCGGCAGCGGGAGGCTACGAGCAGTACTTC	CASSPAAGGYEQYF
TRBV7-3	TRBD2	TRBJ2-3	15	many	TGTGCCAGCAGCTTAGGGGGGAGGGCCGAAGATACGCAGTATTTT	CASSLGGRAEDTQYF
TRBV7-6	TRBD1	TRBJ2-1	16	few	TGTGCCAGCAGCTTAGTCCCAGGGGGCTCCTACAATGAACAGTTCTTC	CASSLVPGGSYNEQFF